Sequencing of this T cell receptor (beta chain) was carried out in a study of cytomegalovirus exposure and HLA in healthy donors. As concerns this clone: The antigen is not known.

General study findings and limits: Under 20,000 TCR beta sequences were associated with HLA alleles at 0.05 false discovery rate in a later analysis. Overall, roughly 160 TCR beta chains were annotated as cytomegalovirus-associated.

PCR was performed using 60 Vbeta and 13 Jbeta primers. The protocol was immunoSEQ multiplex PCR, while the TCRdb copy is restricted to in-frame clones and leaves out a portion. The sample has fewer than 200,000 clones; 80% to 90% are singletons. The CDR3 is 14 residues long. From germline, CDR1 is MNHEY and CDR2 SMNVEV (reference sequence). Trimming removed 2 bases at V and 3 bases at J, with 7 bases between. The source is a young woman in good health and CMV-seronegative. This chain links TRBV27 with TRBJ2-2; no clear D. The sample consisted of PBMCs. Here the CDR3 reads CASSLERDTGELFF. CDR3 coding DNA: TGTGCCAGCAGTTTAGAAAGAGACACCGGGGAGCTGTTTTTT.